The 2 T cell receptor beta chains below were found in one sample sequenced in a study of beta chain features in type 1 diabetes. The whole isolated RNA underwent reverse transcription, so sequencing captured expressed TCRB transcripts. Profiling relied on immunoSEQ multiplex PCR, and the TCRdb table lists in-frame clones only, not all of them. The sample records about 350,000 clones, 15% to 20% being singletons. Sequences were obtained from naive CD4+ T cells from blood. The receptors were gathered from a woman aged 18-29 years in good health.

The CDR3 sequence is CASSGRNGDTGELFF. The CDR3 bases are TGCGCCAGCAGCGGTCGGAACGGGGACACCGGGGAGCTGTTTTTT. The chain is built from TRBV5-1 and TRBJ2-2; maybe TRBD2 (5 bases). The V end lost 4 bases, the J end lost 3 bases, and 13 bases lay between the germline ends. The CDR3 is 15 residues long. The germline gives CDR1 SGHRS, CDR2 YFSETQ.

This rearrangement joins TRBV18 to TRBJ2-2; TRBD2 aligns across 11 bases. With 6 bases clipped from V and 1 base from J, the junction kept 4 bases outside the gene matches. Germline lookup yields CDR1 KGHSH and CDR2 LQKENI. The CDR3 spans 16 residues. The CDR3 nucleotides are TGTGCCAGCTCGACCGGACTAGCGGGGAACACCGGGGAGCTGTTTTTT. Residues: CASSTGLAGNTGELFF.